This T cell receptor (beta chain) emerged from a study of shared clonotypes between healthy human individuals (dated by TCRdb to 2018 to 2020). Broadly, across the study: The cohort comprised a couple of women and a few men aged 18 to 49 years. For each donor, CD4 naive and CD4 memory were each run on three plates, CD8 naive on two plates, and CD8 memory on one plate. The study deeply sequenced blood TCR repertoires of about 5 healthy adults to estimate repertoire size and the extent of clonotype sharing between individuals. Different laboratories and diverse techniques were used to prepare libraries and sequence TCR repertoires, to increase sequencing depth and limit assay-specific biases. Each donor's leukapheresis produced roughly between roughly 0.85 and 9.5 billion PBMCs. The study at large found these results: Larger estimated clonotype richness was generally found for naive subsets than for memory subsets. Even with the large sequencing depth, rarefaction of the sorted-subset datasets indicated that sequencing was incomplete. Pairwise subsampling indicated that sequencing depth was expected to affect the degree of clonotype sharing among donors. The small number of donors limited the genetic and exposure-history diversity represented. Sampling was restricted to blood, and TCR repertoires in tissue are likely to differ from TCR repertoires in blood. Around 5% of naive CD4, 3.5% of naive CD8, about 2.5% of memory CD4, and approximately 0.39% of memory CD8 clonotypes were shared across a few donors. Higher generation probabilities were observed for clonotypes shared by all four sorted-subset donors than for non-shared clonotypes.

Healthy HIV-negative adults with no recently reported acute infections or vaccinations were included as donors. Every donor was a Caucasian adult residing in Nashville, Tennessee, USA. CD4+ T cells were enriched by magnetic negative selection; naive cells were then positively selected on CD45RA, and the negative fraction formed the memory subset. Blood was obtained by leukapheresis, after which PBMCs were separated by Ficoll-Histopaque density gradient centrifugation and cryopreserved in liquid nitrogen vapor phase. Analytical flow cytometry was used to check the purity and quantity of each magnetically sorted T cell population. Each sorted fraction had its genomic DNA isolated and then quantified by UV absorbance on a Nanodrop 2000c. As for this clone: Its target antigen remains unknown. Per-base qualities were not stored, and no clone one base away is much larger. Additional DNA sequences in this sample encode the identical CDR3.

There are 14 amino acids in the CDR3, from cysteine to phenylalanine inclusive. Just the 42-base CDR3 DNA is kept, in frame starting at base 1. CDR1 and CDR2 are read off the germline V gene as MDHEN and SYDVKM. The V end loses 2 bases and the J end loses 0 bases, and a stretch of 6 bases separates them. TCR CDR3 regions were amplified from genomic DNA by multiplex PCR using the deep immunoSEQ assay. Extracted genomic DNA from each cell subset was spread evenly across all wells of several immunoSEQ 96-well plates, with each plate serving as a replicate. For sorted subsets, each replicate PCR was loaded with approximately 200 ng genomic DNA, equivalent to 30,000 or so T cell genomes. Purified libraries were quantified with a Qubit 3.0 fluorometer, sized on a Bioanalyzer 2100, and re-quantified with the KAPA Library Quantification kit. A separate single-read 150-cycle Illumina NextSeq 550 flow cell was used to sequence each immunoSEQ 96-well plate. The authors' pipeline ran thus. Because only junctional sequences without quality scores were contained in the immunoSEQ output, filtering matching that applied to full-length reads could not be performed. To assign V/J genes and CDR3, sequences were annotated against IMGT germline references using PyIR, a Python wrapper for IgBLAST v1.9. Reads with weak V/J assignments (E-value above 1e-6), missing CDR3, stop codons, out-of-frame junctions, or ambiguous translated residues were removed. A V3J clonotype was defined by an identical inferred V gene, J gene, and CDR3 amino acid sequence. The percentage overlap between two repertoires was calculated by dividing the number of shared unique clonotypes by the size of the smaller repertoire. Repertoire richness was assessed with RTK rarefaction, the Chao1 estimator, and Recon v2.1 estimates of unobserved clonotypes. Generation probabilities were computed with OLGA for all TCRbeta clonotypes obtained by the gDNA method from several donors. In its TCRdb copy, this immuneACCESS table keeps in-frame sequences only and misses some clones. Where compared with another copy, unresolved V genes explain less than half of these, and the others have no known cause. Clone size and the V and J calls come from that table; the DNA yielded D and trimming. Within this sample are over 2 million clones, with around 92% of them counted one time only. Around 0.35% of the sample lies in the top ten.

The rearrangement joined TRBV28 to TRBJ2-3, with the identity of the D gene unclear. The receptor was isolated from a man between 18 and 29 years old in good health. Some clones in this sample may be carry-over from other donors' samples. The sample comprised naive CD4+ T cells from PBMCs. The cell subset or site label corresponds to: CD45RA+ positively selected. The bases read TGTGCCAGCAGTTTACCGGATAGCACAGATACGCAGTATTTT. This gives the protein CASSLPDSTDTQYF. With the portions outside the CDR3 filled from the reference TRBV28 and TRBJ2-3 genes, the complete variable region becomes DVKVTQSSRYLVKRTGEKVFLECVQDMDHENMFWYRQDPGLGLRLIYFSYDVKMKEKGDIPEGYSVSREKKERFSLILESASTNQTSMYLCASSLPDSTDTQYFGPGTRLTVL.